The sequence of this T cell receptor (beta chain) was determined in a study of shared clonotypes between healthy human individuals. Points from the study as a whole: The expectation was that sequencing depth would affect clonotype sharing among donors. For naive CD4 cells, approximately 5% of clonotypes were shared across a few donors. Non-shared clonotypes displayed generation probabilities falling below those of clonotypes present in all four donors. The sole specimen, blood, was sampled, and tissue repertoires likely differ.

A word on this clone: Its target is not known.

Sequencing was performed with immunoSEQ multiplex PCR; in TCRdb, only in-frame clones are kept and a portion is missing. This sample has a few hundred thousand clones, with less than 85% found just once. Germline V gives CDR1 SGHNT, CDR2 YENEEA. V lost 3 bases and J lost 1, with 19 bases in between. This CDR3 is 18 amino acids long. The rearrangement links TRBV11-3 to TRBJ2-4; D is unresolved. Sequencing was carried out using memory CD4+ T cells sorted from blood. The subset is: CD45RA-negative fraction. The TCR originated in a man aged 30-40 years in good health. The CDR3 nucleotides read TGTGCCAGCAGCTTCCGGCCCTCGAATTTATTTGCCAAAAACATTCAGTACTTC. Amino acid sequence: CASSFRPSNLFAKNIQYF.